The T cell receptor (beta chain) under discussion was sequenced for a study of neurological immune-mediated disorders. CDR1 DFQATT and CDR2 SNEGSKA come from the germline V gene (reference sequence). The CDR3 has 14 amino acids. Trimming left V 7 bases short and J 6 bases short, with 20 bases between. The cDNA was synthesized by means of template-switch 5'RACE, which was carried out with 10-nucleotide random UMIs. MiXCR, run by TCRdb on the 5' RACE reads, gives a single entry per CDR3 protein. Counted here are 50,000 to 55,000 distinct CDR3 sequences, around 3.5% occurring once; the ten biggest clones make up 6.5%. The table lists this clonotype with many counts. Given a much more abundant clone one base away, this may be a read error.

The rearrangement links TRBV20-1 to TRBJ2-3, with D perhaps TRBD1 or TRBD2 (5 bases each). The sequence derives from a man aged 60 to 75 with multiple sclerosis. The sample consisted of PBMCs. The chain's CDR3 is CSVPNRDGSDTQYF. The CDR3 DNA is TGCAGTGTGCCGAACCGGGACGGCAGTGATACGCAGTATTTT.